Described below is a single T cell receptor (beta chain) sequence and its context. Its antigen is currently unknown. A junction boundary mismatches the germline segment, possibly from a read error. CDR3 length: 16 amino acids. Germline loops: CDR1 SGHRS, CDR2 YFSETQ. The sample comes from a study of identical twins. Study observations and caveats: Out-of-frame beta sequences exhibited a weaker degree of excess twin sharing.

TCRdb reprocessed the 5' RACE reads with MiXCR, giving one entry per CDR3 protein. The sample holds about 1.7 million distinct CDR3 sequences, around 29% seen once. The TCR sequence derives from a newborn girl in good health. The chain employs TRBV5-1 and TRBJ2-7; TRBD2 matches at 12 bases. The material sequenced was cord blood. CDR3 sequence: CASSHGLAGLSYEHYF. The CDR3 DNA is TGCGCCAGCAGCCATGGACTAGCGGGATTGTCCTACGAGCACTACTTC.